The 21 T cell receptor beta chains below come from one sample, sequenced in a study of T-cell reconstitution after alpha-beta-depleted transplantation in children. TCRbeta library construction was performed incorporating unique molecular identifiers. Each CDR3 protein is one row after TCRdb ran MiXCR on the PCR reads. The sample holds about 310,000 distinct CDR3 sequences, approximately 23% seen once. The sequencing used PBMCs, mostly from graft donor cells, collected 180 days after TCRalphabeta/CD19-depleted stem cell transplant. These TCRs come from a male patient between 10 and 17 years old who had a stem cell transplant for acute lymphoblastic leukemia, so the T cells may come from the graft donor.

In its sample, this clonotype was seen a few times. The V and J genes are TRBV5-1 and TRBJ1-5; tentatively, D is TRBD1 (6 bases). With 10 bases removed from V and 0 bases from J, the gap between germline ends came to 20 bases. CDR1 and CDR2 from the germline V gene are SGHRS and YFSETQ. This CDR3 is built from 16 residues. The CDR3 DNA follows: TGCGCCCGCTGCGCGCAGACAGGCAATAGCAATCAGCCCCAGCATTTT. Translated: CARCAQTGNSNQPQHF.

V gene TRBV7-3 combines with J gene TRBJ2-1; no clear D gene. This CDR3 region has 13 residues. Germline V gene data show CDR1 as SGHTA and CDR2 as FQGTGA. The ends were cut back, 5 bases at V and 5 bases at J, with 10 bases in the middle. The CDR3 reads CASSPPLDNEQFF. The CDR3 bases are TGTGCCAGCAGCCCGCCCCTAGACAATGAGCAGTTCTTC. The variable domain in full, completed from reference TRBV7-3 and TRBJ2-1, reads GAGVSQTPSNKVTEKGKYVELRCDPISGHTALYWYRQSLGQGPEFLIYFQGTGAADDSGLPNDRFFAVRPEGSVSTLKIQRTERGDSAVYLCASSPPLDNEQFFGPGTRLTVL.

V gene TRBV6-5 combines with J gene TRBJ2-1; TRBD2 might be the D (5 bases). V was clipped by 2 bases and J by 3 bases, with 11 bases between them. The germline CDR1 and CDR2 sequences are MNHEY and SVGAGI. The CDR3 consists of 15 residues. In DNA, the CDR3 is TGTGCCAGCAGTTACCGGGGAGAGGTCTACAATGAGCAGTTCTTC. The encoded protein is CASSYRGEVYNEQFF.

This clonotype was observed a few times. The chain joins TRBV7-9 to TRBJ2-7, with D possibly being TRBD2 (6 bases). V shed 0 bases and J shed 7 bases, with 10 bases lying between them. Germline CDR1 SEHNR, CDR2 FQNEAQ (reference sequence). The CDR3 contains 13 residues. The chain's CDR3 is CASSLASREEQYF. CDR3 DNA: TGTGCCAGCAGCTTAGCCTCACGGGAGGAGCAGTACTTC.

The CDR3 DNA reads TGTGCCAGCAGTCTGCACAGGGACGAGCAGTACTTC. Residues: CASSLHRDEQYF. This chain connects TRBV12-3 or TRBV12-4 to TRBJ2-7; possible D gene TRBD1, 6 bases. This CDR3 has 12 amino acids. V was trimmed by 5 bases and J by 5 bases, leaving 10 bases between them.

At least ten counts were recorded for this clonotype. J is TRBJ2-1 and V is TRBV20-1; 11 bases line up with TRBD2. The V segment lost 0 bases and the J segment 4 bases; nucleotides outside the gene matches: 2. Per the germline V gene, CDR1 is DFQATT and CDR2 is SNEGSKA (reference sequence). This CDR3 contains 15 residues. CDR3 coding DNA: TGCAGTGCTAGAGAGCTAGCGGGAGGTTACAATGAGCAGTTCTTC. This codes for CSARELAGGYNEQFF.

The genes are TRBV6-5 and TRBJ2-5; no definite D call. From germline, CDR1 is MNHEY and CDR2 SVGAGI. The CDR3 extends over 14 amino acids. V lost 3 bases to trimming and J lost 2 bases, with 10 bases between them. In DNA, the CDR3 is TGTGCCAGCAGTTATAGGTGGGAACAAGAGACCCAGTACTTC. Amino acid sequence: CASSYRWEQETQYF.

The gene calls are TRBV7-2 and TRBJ1-1, with 7 bases fitting TRBD1. The ends lost 3 bases at V and 3 bases at J; junction bases unmatched: 4. Germline assignment: CDR1 SGHTA and CDR2 FQGNSA. This CDR3 has 14 amino acids. The CDR3: CASSFLQGYTEAFF. The DNA for the CDR3 is TGTGCCAGCAGCTTTCTACAGGGGTACACTGAAGCTTTCTTT.

There are a few counts of this clonotype. V and J are TRBV9 and TRBJ1-2; the D gene is possibly TRBD1 (5 bases). CDR3 size: 14 residues. The V gene lost 0 bases and the J gene lost 8 bases, with 14 bases spanning the gap. Germline values: CDR1 SGDLS, CDR2 YYNGEE. CDR3 amino acids: CASSVVGREKGYTF. CDR3 coding DNA: TGTGCCAGCAGCGTAGTCGGCAGGGAAAAGGGCTACACCTTC.

The chain combines TRBV11-2 with TRBJ1-2; 10 bases agree with TRBD1. The CDR3 has 15 amino acids. The germline gives CDR1 SGHAT, CDR2 FQNNGV. The V segment lost 5 bases and the J segment 4 bases; nucleotides outside the gene matches: 7. DNA for the CDR3: TGTGCCAGCAGCCCCCCGACAGGGGGCGGCTATGGCTACACCTTC. This encodes CASSPPTGGGYGYTF.

There are a few counts of this clonotype. The chain uses TRBV20-1 and TRBJ2-3; D is possibly TRBD1 (6 bases). The CDR3 totals 14 residues. Trimming removed 2 bases from V and 0 bases from J, with 9 bases in between. CDR1 and CDR2 (germline): DFQATT, SNEGSKA (reference sequence). The CDR3 sequence: CSARWGPSTDTQYF. The DNA for the CDR3 is TGCAGTGCTAGATGGGGGCCTAGCACAGATACGCAGTATTTT.

This chain connects TRBV1 to TRBJ2-7; TRBD2, the table's D call, was not compared with the DNA. TRBV1 is noted as a pseudogene. The CDR3 is 14 residues long. The CDR3 region is CTSSRLAVAYEQYF. The CDR3, as DNA: TGCACCAGCAGCCGACTAGCGGTTGCCTACGAGCAGTACTTC.

J is TRBJ1-1 and V is TRBV5-1; D not certain. From germline, CDR1 is SGHRS and CDR2 YFSETQ. CDR3 length: 16 residues. The V end was cut by 1 base, the J end by 1 base, with 14 bases between. CDR3 residues: CASSLSVQQRNTEAFF. Here the CDR3 DNA reads TGCGCCAGCAGCTTGTCGGTCCAACAAAGGAACACTGAAGCTTTCTTT.

This clonotype came up a few times. The chain recombines TRBV29-1 with TRBJ2-7; D perhaps matches TRBD2 (7 bases). CDR1 and CDR2 (germline): SQVTM, ANQGSEA. The CDR3 has 12 residues. The V end was cut by 6 bases, the J end by 2 bases, with 11 bases between. CDR3 nucleotides: TGCAGCGTGGAGGGGGGGCCCTACGAGCAGTACTTC. Translating it yields CSVEGGPYEQYF.

The CDR3 DNA sequence: TGTGCCAGCAGCTTGGCCCTAGCGGAGCTGTCCTACGAGCAGTACTTC. As protein: CASSLALAELSYEQYF. The V and J genes are TRBV5-4 and TRBJ2-7, with 7 bases that match TRBD2. The V gene's germline CDR1 is SGHNT and CDR2 YYREEE (reference sequence). The CDR3 has 16 residues. The ends lost 0 bases at V and 1 base at J; junction bases unmatched: 7.

This clonotype has a handful of counts. The V call is TRBV29-1, the J call TRBJ2-7; TRBD1 matches 9 bases. Germline CDR1 is SQVTM and CDR2 is ANQGSEA. The CDR3 sequence is 13 residues long. In DNA, the CDR3 is TGCAGTCAACCGGGACAGGGTCTAGCCGAGCAGTACTTC. Amino acid sequence: CSQPGQGLAEQYF.

The chain links TRBV20-1 to TRBJ2-1; D not resolved. Between the trimmed V and J ends, which lost 0 bases and 4 bases, there was a span of 10 bases. This CDR3 comprises 14 residues. Per germline, CDR1 DFQATT and CDR2 SNEGSKA (reference sequence). CDR3 DNA: TGCAGTGCTAGAGAGCGGCCTTTTTACAATGAGCAGTTCTTC. It encodes CSARERPFYNEQFF.

The chain has TRBV7-9 and TRBJ2-3; D is ambiguous. This CDR3 comprises 14 residues. Trimming took off 4 bases at V and 6 bases at J, with 14 bases between the two ends. CDR1 and CDR2 (germline): SEHNR, FQNEAQ (reference sequence). The CDR3 sequence: CASSSGQVADTQYF. CDR3 nucleotide sequence: TGTGCCAGCAGCTCCGGGCAGGTCGCGGATACGCAGTATTTT.

This clonotype was observed many times. The chain employs TRBV20-1 and TRBJ2-7, with 7 bases lining up with TRBD1. Germline CDR1 DFQATT, CDR2 SNEGSKA (reference sequence). The CDR3 contains 15 residues. J was trimmed by 5 bases and V by 6 bases; bases with no gene match: 16. CDR3 in amino acids: CSAPTLTGMAHEQYF. The DNA for the CDR3 is TGCAGTGCCCCTACTTTGACAGGGATGGCCCACGAGCAGTACTTC.

This chain joins TRBV27 and TRBJ1-5, with D hard to call. V lost 0 bases to trimming and J lost 7 bases, with 7 bases between them. This CDR3 comprises 13 residues. CDR1 is MNHEY, CDR2 SMNVEV, per germline (reference sequence). CDR3 in DNA: TGTGCCAGCAGTTTATCGAGTCTGCAGCCCCAGCATTTT. It translates to CASSLSSLQPQHF.

The chain is built from TRBV11-2 and TRBJ2-1; no clear D gene. Germline V gives CDR1 SGHAT, CDR2 FQNNGV. Trimming took off 4 bases at V and 4 bases at J, with 17 bases between the two ends. The CDR3 has 16 residues. The CDR3: CASSSDWVLRYNEQFF. In DNA, the CDR3 is TGTGCCAGCAGCTCCGACTGGGTACTTCGGTACAATGAGCAGTTCTTC.